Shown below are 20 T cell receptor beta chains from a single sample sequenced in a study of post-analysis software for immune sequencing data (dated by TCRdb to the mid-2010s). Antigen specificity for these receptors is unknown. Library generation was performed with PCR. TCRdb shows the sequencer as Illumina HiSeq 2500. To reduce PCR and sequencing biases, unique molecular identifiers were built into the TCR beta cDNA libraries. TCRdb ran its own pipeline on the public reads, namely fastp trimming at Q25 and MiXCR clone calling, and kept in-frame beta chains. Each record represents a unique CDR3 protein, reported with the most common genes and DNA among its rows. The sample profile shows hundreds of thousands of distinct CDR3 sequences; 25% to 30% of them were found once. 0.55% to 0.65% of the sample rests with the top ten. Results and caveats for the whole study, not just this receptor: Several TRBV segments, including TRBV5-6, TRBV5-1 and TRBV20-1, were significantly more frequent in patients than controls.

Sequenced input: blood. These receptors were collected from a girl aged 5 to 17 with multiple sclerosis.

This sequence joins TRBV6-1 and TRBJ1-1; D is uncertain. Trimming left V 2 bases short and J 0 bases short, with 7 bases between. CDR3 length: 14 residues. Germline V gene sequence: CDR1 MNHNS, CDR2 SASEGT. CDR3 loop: CASSENSLNTEAFF. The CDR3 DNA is TGTGCCAGCAGTGAAAACAGCTTGAACACTGAAGCTTTCTTT.

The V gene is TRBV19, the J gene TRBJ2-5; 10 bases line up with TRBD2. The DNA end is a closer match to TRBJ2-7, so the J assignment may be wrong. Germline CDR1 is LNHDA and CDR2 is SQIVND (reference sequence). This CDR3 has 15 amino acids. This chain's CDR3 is CASSSGPSGRYEQYF. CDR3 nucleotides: TGTGCCAGTAGCTCGGGCCCTAGCGGGAGATACGAGCAGTACTTC.

Here the CDR3 reads CATSGPGQPPEAFF. The CDR3 DNA reads as TGTGCCACCAGTGGCCCGGGACAGCCCCCTGAAGCTTTCTTT. The chain recombines TRBV24-1 with TRBJ1-1; the match to TRBD1 covers 7 bases. The CDR3 is made up of 14 amino acids. With V trimmed by 5 bases and J by 6 bases, 8 bases remained unmatched. Germline loops: CDR1 KGHDR, CDR2 SFDVKD.

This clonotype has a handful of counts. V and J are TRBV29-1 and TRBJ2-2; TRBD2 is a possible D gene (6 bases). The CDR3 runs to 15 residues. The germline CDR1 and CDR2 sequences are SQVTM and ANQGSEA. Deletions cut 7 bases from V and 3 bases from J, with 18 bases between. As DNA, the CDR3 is TGCAGCGCCGTGGTGCGGACTACCGACACCGGGGAGCTGTTTTTT. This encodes CSAVVRTTDTGELFF.

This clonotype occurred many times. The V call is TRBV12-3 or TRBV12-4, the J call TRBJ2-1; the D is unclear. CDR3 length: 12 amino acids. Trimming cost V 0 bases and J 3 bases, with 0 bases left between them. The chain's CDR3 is CASSLAYNEQFF. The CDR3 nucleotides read TGTGCCAGCAGTTTAGCCTACAATGAGCAGTTCTTC.

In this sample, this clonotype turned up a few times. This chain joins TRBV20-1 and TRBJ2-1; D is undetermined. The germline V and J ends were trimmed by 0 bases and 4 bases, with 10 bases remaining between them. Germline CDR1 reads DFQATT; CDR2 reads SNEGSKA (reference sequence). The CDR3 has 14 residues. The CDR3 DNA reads TGCAGTGCTAGAGATCTCGGAAGATACAATGAGCAGTTCTTC. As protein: CSARDLGRYNEQFF.

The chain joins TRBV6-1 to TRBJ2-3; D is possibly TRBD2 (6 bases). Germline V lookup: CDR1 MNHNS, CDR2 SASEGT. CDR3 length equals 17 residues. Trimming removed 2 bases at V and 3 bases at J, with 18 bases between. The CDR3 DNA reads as TGTGCCAGCAGTGAACATATCTTGTTGGGAGGAACAGATACGCAGTATTTT. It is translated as CASSEHILLGGTDTQYF.

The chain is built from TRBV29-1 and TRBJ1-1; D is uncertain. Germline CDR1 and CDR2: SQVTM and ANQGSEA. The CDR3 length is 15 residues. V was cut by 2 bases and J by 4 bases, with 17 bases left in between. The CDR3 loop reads CSVEPGRTSLTEAFF. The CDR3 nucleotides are TGCAGCGTTGAACCCGGCCGCACGTCGCTCACTGAAGCTTTCTTT.

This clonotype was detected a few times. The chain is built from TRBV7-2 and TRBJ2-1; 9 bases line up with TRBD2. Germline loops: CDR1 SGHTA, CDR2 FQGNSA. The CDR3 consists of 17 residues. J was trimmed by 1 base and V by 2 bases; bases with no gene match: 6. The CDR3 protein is CASSLLAGEVSYNEQFF. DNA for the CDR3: TGTGCCAGCAGCTTATTAGCGGGAGAGGTGTCCTACAATGAGCAGTTCTTC. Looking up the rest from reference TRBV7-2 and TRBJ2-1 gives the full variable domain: GAGVSQSPSNKVTEKGKDVELRCDPISGHTALYWYRQSLGQGLEFLIYFQGNSAPDKSGLPSDRFSAERTGGSVSTLTIQRTQQEDSAVYLCASSLLAGEVSYNEQFFGPGTRLTVL.

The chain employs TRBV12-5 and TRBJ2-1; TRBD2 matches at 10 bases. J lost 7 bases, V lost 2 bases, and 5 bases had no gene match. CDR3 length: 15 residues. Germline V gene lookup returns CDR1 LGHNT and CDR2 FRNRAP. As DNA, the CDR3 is TGTGCTAGTGGTTTGCTAGCGGGAGTGGAAAATGAGCAGTTCTTC. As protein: CASGLLAGVENEQFF.

The CDR3 is CASSLNRFRAFF. The CDR3, as DNA: TGTGCCAGCAGCCTTAACAGGTTTAGAGCTTTCTTT. This sequence joins TRBV12-3 or TRBV12-4 and TRBJ1-1; D is perhaps TRBD1 (5 bases). Trimming pared 6 bases from V and 10 bases from J, leaving 15 bases between. This CDR3 contains 12 residues.

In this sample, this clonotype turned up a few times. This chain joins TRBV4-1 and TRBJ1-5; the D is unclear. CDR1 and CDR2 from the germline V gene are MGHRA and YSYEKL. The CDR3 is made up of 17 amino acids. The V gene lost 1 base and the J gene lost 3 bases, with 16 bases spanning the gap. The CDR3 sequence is CASSQVSAAQDNQPQHF. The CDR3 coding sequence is TGCGCCAGCAGCCAAGTGAGCGCAGCCCAGGACAATCAGCCCCAGCATTTT.

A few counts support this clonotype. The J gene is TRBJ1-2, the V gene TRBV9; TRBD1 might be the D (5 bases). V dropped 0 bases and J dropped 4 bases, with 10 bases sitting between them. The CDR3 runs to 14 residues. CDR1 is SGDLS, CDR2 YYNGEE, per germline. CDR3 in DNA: TGTGCCAGCAGCGTAGCCCGGACACGCTATGGCTACACCTTC. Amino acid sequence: CASSVARTRYGYTF.

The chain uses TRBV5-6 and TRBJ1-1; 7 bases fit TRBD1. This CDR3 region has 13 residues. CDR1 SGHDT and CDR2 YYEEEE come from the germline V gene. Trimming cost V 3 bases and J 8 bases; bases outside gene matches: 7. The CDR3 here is CASSSGVGGEAFF. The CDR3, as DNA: TGTGCCAGCAGCTCCGGCGTAGGGGGCGAAGCTTTCTTT.

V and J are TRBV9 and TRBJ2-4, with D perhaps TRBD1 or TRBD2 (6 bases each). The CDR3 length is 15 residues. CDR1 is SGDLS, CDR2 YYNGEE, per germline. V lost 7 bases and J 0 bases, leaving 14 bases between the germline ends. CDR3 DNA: TGTGCCAGCTCCCCATGGGGGGCAGCCAAAAACATTCAGTACTTC. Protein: CASSPWGAAKNIQYF.

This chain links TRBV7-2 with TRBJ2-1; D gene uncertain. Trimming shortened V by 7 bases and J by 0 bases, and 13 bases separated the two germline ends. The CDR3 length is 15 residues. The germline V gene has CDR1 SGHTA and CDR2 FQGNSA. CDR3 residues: CASIPDHSSYNEQFF. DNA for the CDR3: TGTGCCAGCATCCCAGACCACAGCTCCTACAATGAGCAGTTCTTC.

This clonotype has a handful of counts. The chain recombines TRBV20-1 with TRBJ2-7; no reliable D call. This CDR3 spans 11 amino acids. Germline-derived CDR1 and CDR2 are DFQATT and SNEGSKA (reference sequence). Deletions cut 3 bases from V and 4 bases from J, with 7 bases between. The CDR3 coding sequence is TGCAGTGCTAGGTCAGAGTACGAGCAGTACTTC. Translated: CSARSEYEQYF.

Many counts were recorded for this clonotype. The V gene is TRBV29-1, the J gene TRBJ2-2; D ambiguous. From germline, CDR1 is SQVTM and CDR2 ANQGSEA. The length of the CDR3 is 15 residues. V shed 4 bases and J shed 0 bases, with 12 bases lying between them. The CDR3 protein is CSVVVGSTNTGELFF. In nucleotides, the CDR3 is TGCAGCGTTGTCGTAGGGTCGACGAACACCGGGGAGCTGTTTTTT.

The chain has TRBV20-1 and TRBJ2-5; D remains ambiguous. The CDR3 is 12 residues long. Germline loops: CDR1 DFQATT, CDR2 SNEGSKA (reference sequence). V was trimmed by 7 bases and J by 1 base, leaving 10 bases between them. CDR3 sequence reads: CSVGTPQETQYF. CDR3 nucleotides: TGCAGTGTTGGAACCCCCCAAGAGACCCAGTACTTC.

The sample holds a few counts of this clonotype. The CDR3 here is CASSVEGSGQETQYF. The CDR3 DNA reads TGTGCCAGCAGCGTAGAGGGGAGCGGCCAAGAGACCCAGTACTTC. The chain joins TRBV9 to TRBJ2-5; either TRBD1 or TRBD2 may supply D (5 bases each). CDR1 and CDR2 (germline): SGDLS, YYNGEE. Trimming left V 0 bases short and J 1 base short, with 10 bases between. There are 15 residues in the CDR3.